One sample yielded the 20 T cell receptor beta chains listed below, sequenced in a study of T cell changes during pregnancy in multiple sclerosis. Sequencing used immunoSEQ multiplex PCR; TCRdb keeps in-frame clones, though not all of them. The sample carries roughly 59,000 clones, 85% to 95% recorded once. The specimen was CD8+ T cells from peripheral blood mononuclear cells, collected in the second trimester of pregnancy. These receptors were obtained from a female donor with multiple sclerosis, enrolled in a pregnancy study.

CDR3 coding DNA: TGTGCCAGCAGCGTAGGGCGGGCTACCTACGAGCAGTACTTC. The encoded protein is CASSVGRATYEQYF. The gene calls are TRBV9 and TRBJ2-7, with D possibly matching TRBD2 (5 bases). Germline-derived CDR1 and CDR2 are SGDLS and YYNGEE. CDR3 size: 14 residues. Deletions cut 0 bases from V and 2 bases from J, with 9 bases between.

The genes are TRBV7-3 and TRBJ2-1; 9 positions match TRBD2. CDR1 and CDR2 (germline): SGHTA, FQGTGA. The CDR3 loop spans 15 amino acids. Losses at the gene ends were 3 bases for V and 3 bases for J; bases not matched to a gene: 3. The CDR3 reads CASSFGGGDYNEQFF. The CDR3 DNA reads TGTGCCAGCAGCTTTGGCGGGGGGGACTACAATGAGCAGTTCTTC.

CDR3 amino acids: CASTPGQGSAEQYF. In nucleotides, the CDR3 is TGTGCCAGCACCCCAGGACAGGGGTCAGCCGAGCAGTACTTC. The J gene is TRBJ2-7, the V gene TRBV6-5, with 9 bases fitting TRBD1. V lost 7 bases and J lost 6; bases outside the gene matches: 10. This CDR3 is built from 14 residues. Germline assignment: CDR1 MNHEY and CDR2 SVGAGI.

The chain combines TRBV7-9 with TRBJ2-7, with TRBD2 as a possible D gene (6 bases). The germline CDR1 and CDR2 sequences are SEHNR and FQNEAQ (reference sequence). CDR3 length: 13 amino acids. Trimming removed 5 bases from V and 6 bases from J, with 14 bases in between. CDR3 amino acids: CASSTDPGVEQYF. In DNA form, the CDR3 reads TGTGCCAGCAGCACTGACCCGGGGGTCGAGCAGTACTTC.

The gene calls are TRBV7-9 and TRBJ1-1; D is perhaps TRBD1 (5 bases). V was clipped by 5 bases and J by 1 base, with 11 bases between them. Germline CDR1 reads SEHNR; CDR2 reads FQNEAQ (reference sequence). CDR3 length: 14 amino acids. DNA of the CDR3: TGTGCCAGCAGCGGGGGGAAGGGGAACACTGAAGCTTTCTTT. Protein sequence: CASSGGKGNTEAFF.

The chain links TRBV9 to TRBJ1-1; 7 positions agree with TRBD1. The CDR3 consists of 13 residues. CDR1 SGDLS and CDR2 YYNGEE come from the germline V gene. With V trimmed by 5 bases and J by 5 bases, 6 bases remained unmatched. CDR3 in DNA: TGTGCCAGCAGTCCAACAGGGGATACTGAAGCTTTCTTT. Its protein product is CASSPTGDTEAFF.

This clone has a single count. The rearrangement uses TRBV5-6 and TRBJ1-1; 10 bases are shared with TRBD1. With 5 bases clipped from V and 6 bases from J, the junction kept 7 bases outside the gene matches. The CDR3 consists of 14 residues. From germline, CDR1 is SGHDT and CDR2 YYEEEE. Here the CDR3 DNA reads TGTGCCAGCAGTCATGGGACAGGGGCAGCTGAAGCTTTCTTT. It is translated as CASSHGTGAAEAFF.

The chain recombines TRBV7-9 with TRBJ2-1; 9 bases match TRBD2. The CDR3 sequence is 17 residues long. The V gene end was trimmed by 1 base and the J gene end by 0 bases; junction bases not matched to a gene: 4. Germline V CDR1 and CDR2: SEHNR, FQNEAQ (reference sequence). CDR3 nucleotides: TGTGCCAGCAGCTTAGACGATAGCGGGAGCTCCTACAATGAGCAGTTCTTC. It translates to CASSLDDSGSSYNEQFF.

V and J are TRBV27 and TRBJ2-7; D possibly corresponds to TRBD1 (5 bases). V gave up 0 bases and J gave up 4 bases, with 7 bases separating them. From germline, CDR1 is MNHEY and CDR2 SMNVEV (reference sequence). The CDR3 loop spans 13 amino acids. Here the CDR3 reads CASSLSDTYEQYF. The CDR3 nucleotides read TGTGCCAGCAGTTTATCGGACACTTACGAGCAGTACTTC.

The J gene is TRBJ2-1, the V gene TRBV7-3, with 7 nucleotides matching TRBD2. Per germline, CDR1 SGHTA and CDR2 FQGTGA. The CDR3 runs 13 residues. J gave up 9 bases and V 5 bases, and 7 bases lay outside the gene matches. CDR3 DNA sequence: TGTGCCAGCAGCCCCAACTCGGGAGGTGAGCAGTTCTTC. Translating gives CASSPNSGGEQFF.

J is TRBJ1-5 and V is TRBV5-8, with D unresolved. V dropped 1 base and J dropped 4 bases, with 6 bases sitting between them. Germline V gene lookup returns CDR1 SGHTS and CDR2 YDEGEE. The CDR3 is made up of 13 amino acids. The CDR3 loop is CASSLSPNQPQHF. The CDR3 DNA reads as TGTGCCAGCAGCTTGTCCCCGAATCAGCCCCAGCATTTT.

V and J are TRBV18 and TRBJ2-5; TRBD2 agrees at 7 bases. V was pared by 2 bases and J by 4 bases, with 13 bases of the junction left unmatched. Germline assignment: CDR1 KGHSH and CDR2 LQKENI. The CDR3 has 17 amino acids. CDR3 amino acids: CASSPVVRESSVETQYF. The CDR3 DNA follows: TGTGCCAGCTCACCAGTAGTGCGGGAGAGTAGCGTAGAGACCCAGTACTTC.

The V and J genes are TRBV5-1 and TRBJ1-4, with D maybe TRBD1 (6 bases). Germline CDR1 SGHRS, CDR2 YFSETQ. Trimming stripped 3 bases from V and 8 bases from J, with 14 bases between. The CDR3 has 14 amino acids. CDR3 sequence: CASSSPDRNEKLFF. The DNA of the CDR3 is TGCGCCAGCAGCTCCCCCGACAGGAACGAAAAACTGTTTTTT.

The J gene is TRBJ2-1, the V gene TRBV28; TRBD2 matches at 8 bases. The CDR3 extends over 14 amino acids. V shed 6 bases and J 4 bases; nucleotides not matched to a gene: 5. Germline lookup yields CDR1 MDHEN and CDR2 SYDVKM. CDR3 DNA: TGTGCCAGCAGCCCGGGAGGGGAGTACAATGAGCAGTTCTTC. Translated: CASSPGGEYNEQFF.

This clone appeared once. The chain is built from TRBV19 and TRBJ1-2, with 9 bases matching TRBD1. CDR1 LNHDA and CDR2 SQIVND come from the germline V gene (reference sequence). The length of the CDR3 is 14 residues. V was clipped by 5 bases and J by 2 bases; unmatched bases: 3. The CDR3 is CASSHRGRNYGYTF. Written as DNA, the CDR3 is TGTGCCAGTAGTCACAGGGGGCGCAACTATGGCTACACCTTC.

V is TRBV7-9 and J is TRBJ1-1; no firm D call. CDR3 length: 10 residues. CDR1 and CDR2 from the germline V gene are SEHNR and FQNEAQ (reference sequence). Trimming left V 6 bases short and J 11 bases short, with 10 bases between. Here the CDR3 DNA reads TGTGCCAGCAGGGGCATCGACGCTTTCTTT. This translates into CASRGIDAFF.

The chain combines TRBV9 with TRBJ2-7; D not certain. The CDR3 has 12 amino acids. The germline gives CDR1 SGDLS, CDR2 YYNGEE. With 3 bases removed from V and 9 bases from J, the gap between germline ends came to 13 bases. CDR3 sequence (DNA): TGTGCCAGCAGCGCCGGTGGCAGAGGGCAGTACTTC. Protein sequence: CASSAGGRGQYF.

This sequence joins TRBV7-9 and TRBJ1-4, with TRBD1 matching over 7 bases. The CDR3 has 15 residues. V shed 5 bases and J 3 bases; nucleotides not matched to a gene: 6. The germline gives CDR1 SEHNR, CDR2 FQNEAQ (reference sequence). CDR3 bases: TGTGCCAGCAGCCCACCAGGGGGAGCTAATGAAAAACTGTTTTTT. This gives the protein CASSPPGGANEKLFF.

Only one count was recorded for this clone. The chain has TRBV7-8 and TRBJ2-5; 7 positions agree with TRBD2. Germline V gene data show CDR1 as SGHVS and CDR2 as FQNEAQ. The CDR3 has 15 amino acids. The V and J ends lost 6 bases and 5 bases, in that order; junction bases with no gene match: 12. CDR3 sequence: CASRVSVGGPETQYF. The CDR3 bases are TGTGCCAGCAGGGTATCGGTGGGAGGGCCGGAGACCCAGTACTTC.

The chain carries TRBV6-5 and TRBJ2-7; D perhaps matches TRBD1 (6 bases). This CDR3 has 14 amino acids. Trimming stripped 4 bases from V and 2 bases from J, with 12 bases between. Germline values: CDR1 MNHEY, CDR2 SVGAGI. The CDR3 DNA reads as TGTGCCAGCAGTTTCCAACAGGGACCCTACGAGCAGTACTTC. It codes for CASSFQQGPYEQYF.